This note documents a single T cell receptor (beta chain) sequence. Its antigen is not yet known. No clone much larger than this one lies a single base away; base qualities are absent. The CDR3 starts with the cysteine, ends with the phenylalanine, and has 15 residues. Only the CDR3 region is kept as DNA, spanning 45 bases read in frame from base 1. Relative to germline, V is 4 bases shorter and J is 2 bases shorter, with 15 bases between their ends. The germline V gene sets CDR1 to SGHRS and CDR2 to YFSETQ. This specimen belongs to a study of CD8 T cells in Susac syndrome (dated by TCRdb to the late 2010s). For the study in its entirety: Of the Susac syndrome patients who were sequenced, 8 or 9 were in clinical remission while roughly 6 had clinically active disease. At blood withdrawal, Susac syndrome patients were therapy-naive, treated with corticosteroids (with IVIg additionally given to some), or treated with IVIg alone. Whether CD8+ T cell activation and differentiation in Susac syndrome was antigen driven was tested using repertoire sequencing.

What the study reported, not specific to this receptor: The TCR sequencing and HLA analysis was acknowledged to have included a relatively small number of individuals. In patients with Susac syndrome, the CD4+ T cell repertoire showed no detectable clonal expansion.

High-throughput TCR beta sequencing profiled peripheral blood CD8+ and CD4+ T cells from healthy donors, Susac syndrome patients and multiple sclerosis patients. The Susac syndrome patients fulfilled recently defined diagnostic criteria for definite or probable disease. Bulk CD8+ and CD4+ T cells were purified by magnetic negative isolation, while CD8+ TEMRA cells were enriched using FACS. Blood was collected in EDTA tubes and processed within 24 hours, with PBMCs isolated through density gradient centrifugation. PBMCs intended for TCR sequencing were cryopreserved in liquid nitrogen and thawed later in a water bath at 37 degrees C. A purity of at least 90% was achieved for sorted or isolated CD4+, CD8+ and CD8+ TEMRA cells. RNA was extracted with the RNeasy kit and roughly 0.45 to 1 ug was reverse transcribed using random hexamers. TCR beta CDR3 regions were amplified with the immunoSEQ multiplex PCR assay covering 54 Vbeta and 13 Jbeta segments. PCR amplification bias was corrected using a synthetic template baseline for primer optimization and computational correction. Per the original workflow: Reads were annotated to V, D and J genes per IMGT and analyzed with immunoSEQ Analyzer, keeping only productive sequences. Clonality was computed as one minus Shannon entropy normalized by log2 of the number of productive unique sequences. For each patient and control, public and private clones were evaluated among the 100 most prevalent clones. Susac-specific clones were defined as absent from healthy and MS cohorts, over a thousand published viral clones and other ImmuneACCESS disease sequences. TCRdb reworked the public reads: Q25 trimming with fastp, MiXCR clone assembly, productive beta chains retained. Each CDR3 protein gets just one entry, which takes the most common genes and DNA from the rows behind it. Here the V and J calls rest on TCRdb's processing, not on the authors' analysis. Within this sample are about 150,000 distinct CDR3 sequences, with 90% to 97% of them counted one time only. 0.065% to 0.095% of the sample is held by the ten biggest clonotypes.

Rearrangement joined TRBV5-1 to TRBJ2-5; the D gene is tentatively TRBD1 or TRBD2, each matching 5 bases. The sample was CD4+ T cells from PBMCs. The sequence derives from a human donor with Susac syndrome. DNA sequence: TGCGCCAGCAGCAATCGACCGGGACCACAAGAGACCCAGTACTTC. Translated, this gives CASSNRPGPQETQYF.